This TCR beta chain was sequenced for a study of OX40 agonist ivuxolimab in advanced cancers. The germline CDR1 and CDR2 sequences are LGHNA and YSLEER. This CDR3 spans 14 amino acids. Deletions cut 6 bases from V and 0 bases from J, with 8 bases between. Here immunoSEQ multiplex PCR was the method, and the copy in TCRdb shows in-frame clones only, minus some. The sample lists roughly 100,000 clones; 86% were seen once. The input for sequencing was CD4+ or CD8+ T cells sorted from blood, taken in a trial of the OX40 agonist ivuxolimab. V usage is TRBV4-3 and J usage is TRBJ1-4; D remains unclear. The clonotype comes from an adult with an advanced solid tumor such as melanoma, head and neck, liver or kidney cancer. CDR3 coding DNA: TGCGCCAGCAGTAGAGGCTCAACTAATGAAAAACTGTTTTTT. Translated, it gives CASSRGSTNEKLFF.